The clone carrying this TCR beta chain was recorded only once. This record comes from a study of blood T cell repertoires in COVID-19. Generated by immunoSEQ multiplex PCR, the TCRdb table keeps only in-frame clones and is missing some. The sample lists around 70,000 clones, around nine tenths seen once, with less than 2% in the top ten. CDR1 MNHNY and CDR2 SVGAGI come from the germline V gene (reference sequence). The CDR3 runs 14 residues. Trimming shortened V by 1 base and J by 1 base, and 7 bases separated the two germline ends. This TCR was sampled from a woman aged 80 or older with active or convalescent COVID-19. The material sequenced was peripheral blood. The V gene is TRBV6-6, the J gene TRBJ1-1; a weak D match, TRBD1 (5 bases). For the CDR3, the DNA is TGTGCCAGCAGTTACTATGGACAGAACACTGAAGCTTTCTTT. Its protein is CASSYYGQNTEAFF.